This T cell receptor beta chain is drawn from a study of early T cells in non-severe SARS-CoV-2 infection. MiXCR was run by TCRdb on the 5' RACE reads, yielding one entry per CDR3 protein. The sample includes 45,000 to 55,000 distinct CDR3 sequences, approximately 10% of them seen just once. The sample holds many counts of this clonotype. Trimming pared 3 bases from V and 0 bases from J, leaving 11 bases between. The CDR3 loop spans 15 amino acids. Looked up from germline, CDR1 is MNHNS and CDR2 is SASEGT. The source is an adult who was a healthcare worker with PCR-confirmed SARS-CoV-2 infection or an uninfected control (not recorded which). Sequencing input: whole blood. The chain combines TRBV6-1 with TRBJ2-5; D remains ambiguous. The CDR3 loop reads CASSDGLKYQETQYF. The CDR3 nucleotides are TGTGCCAGCAGTGATGGTTTGAAGTACCAAGAGACCCAGTACTTC.